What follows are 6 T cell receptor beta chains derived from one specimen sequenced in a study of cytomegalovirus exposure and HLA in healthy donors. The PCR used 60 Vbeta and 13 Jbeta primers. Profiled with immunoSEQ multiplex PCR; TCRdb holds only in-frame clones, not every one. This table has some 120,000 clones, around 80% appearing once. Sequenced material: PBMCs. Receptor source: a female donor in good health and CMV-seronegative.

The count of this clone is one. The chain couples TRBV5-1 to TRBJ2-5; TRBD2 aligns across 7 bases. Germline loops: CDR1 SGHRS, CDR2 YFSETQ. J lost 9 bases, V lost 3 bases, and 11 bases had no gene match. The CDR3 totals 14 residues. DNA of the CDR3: TGCGCCAGCAGCTGGGCCGAGTACCGGGAGGCCCAGTACTTC. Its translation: CASSWAEYREAQYF.

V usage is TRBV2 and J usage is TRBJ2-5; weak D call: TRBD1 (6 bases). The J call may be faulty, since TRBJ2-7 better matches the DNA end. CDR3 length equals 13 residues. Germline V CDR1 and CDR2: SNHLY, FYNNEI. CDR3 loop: CASQLGGSYEQYF. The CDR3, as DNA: TGTGCCAGCCAATTAGGGGGCTCCTACGAGCAGTACTTC.

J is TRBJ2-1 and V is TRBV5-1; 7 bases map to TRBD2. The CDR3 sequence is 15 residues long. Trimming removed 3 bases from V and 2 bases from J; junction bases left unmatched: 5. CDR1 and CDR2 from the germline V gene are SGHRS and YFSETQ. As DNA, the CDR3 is TGCGCCAGCAGCTGGGGGAGGGCTCCCTACAATGAGCAGTTCTTC. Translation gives CASSWGRAPYNEQFF.

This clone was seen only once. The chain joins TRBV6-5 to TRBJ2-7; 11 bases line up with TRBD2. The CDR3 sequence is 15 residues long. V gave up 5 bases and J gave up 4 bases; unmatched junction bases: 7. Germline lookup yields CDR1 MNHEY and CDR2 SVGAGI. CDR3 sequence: CASSRSSGGRYEQYF. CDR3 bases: TGTGCCAGCAGTCGATCTAGCGGGGGGAGGTACGAGCAGTACTTC.

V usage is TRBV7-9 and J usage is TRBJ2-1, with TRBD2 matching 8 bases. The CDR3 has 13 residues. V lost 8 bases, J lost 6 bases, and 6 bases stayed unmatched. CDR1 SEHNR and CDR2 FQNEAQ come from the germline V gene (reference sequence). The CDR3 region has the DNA TGTGCCAGCGGACGGGGGGGTTCCAATGAGCAGTTCTTC. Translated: CASGRGGSNEQFF.

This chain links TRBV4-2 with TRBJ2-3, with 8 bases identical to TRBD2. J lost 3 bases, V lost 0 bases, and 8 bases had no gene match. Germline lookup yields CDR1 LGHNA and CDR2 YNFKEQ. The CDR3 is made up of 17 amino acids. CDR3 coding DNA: TGTGCCAGCAGCCAAGATTGGGCGGGGGGCGCGACAGATACGCAGTATTTT. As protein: CASSQDWAGGATDTQYF.